Below are 12 T cell receptor beta chains sequenced from a single sample in a study of T cells in pancreatic ductal adenocarcinoma. Surgery without prior neoadjuvant therapy was the treatment of the selected pancreatic ductal adenocarcinoma patients. This table comes from immunoSEQ multiplex PCR, and its TCRdb copy is limited to in-frame clones, with some not included. The table shows under 6,500 clones, with approximately 68% occurring only once. The specimen was pancreatic tumor tissue. These receptors were taken from a human donor with pancreatic ductal adenocarcinoma.

The rearrangement links TRBV7-9 to TRBJ2-3; D ambiguous. The CDR3 contains 14 residues. V was shortened by 2 bases and J by 5 bases, with 11 bases between the two germline ends. CDR1 is SEHNR, CDR2 FQNEAQ, per germline (reference sequence). The CDR3: CASSLSEPGDTQYF. CDR3 in DNA: TGTGCCAGCAGCTTAAGTGAGCCGGGAGATACGCAGTATTTT. Full variable domain (remainder filled in from reference TRBV7-9 and TRBJ2-3): DTGVSQNPRHKITKRGQNVTFRCDPISEHNRLYWYRQTLGQGPEFLTYFQNEAQLEKSRLLSDRFSAERPKGSFSTLEIQRTEQGDSAMYLCASSLSEPGDTQYFGPGTRLTVL.

J is TRBJ1-5 and V is TRBV7-6, with D possibly being TRBD1 (5 bases). Germline assignment: CDR1 SGHVS and CDR2 FNYEAQ. V was cut by 11 bases and J by 0 bases, with 14 bases left in between. CDR3 length equals 14 residues. Written as DNA, the CDR3 is TGTGCCGTGGGGGGGGTTGATAGCAATCAGCCCCAGCATTTT. It specifies CAVGGVDSNQPQHF.

The chain recombines TRBV7-2 with TRBJ2-3; tentative D call: TRBD2 (7 bases). Trimming removed 0 bases at V and 4 bases at J, with 11 bases between. The CDR3 consists of 15 residues. The germline CDR1 and CDR2 sequences are SGHTA and FQGNSA. As DNA, the CDR3 is TGTGCCAGCAGCTTAGCGGGGGGGCCGTCAGATACGCAGTATTTT. Translating gives CASSLAGGPSDTQYF.

V is TRBV19 and J is TRBJ2-2; 9 bases are shared with TRBD1. V lost 5 bases, J lost 1 base, and 2 bases stayed unmatched. The CDR3 extends over 15 amino acids. Germline V gene sequence: CDR1 LNHDA, CDR2 SQIVND (reference sequence). CDR3 in amino acids: CASSRDRENTGELFF. The CDR3, as DNA: TGTGCCAGTAGTCGGGACAGGGAGAACACCGGGGAGCTGTTTTTT.

This clone turned up a few times. The chain joins TRBV6-5 to TRBJ2-2, with D possibly being TRBD1 (5 bases). The CDR3 totals 15 residues. Trimming stripped 7 bases from V and 2 bases from J, with 14 bases between. The V gene's germline CDR1 is MNHEY and CDR2 SVGAGI. The CDR3 nucleotides are TGTGCCAGCAAACTCAGGGATTTCAACACCGGGGAGCTGTTTTTT. It translates to CASKLRDFNTGELFF.

This chain connects TRBV5-5 to TRBJ1-2; the D gene is possibly TRBD1 (5 bases). The CDR3 has 13 residues. In germline, CDR1 is SGHKS, CDR2 YYEKEE (reference sequence). V was shortened by 4 bases and J by 0 bases, with 7 bases between the two germline ends. CDR3 amino acids: CASSTGANYGYTF. In DNA form, the CDR3 reads TGTGCCAGCAGCACAGGAGCTAACTATGGCTACACCTTC.

The CDR3 here is CASSLGGSTYNEQFF. The CDR3 nucleotides read TGCGCCAGCAGCTTGGGAGGGAGCACCTACAATGAGCAGTTCTTC. This chain uses TRBV5-1 with TRBJ2-1, with D perhaps TRBD2 (5 bases). The CDR3 consists of 15 residues. Germline V gene sequence: CDR1 SGHRS, CDR2 YFSETQ. V lost 0 bases, J lost 2 bases, and 9 bases lay in between.

The gene calls are TRBV28 and TRBJ1-5; 7 bases fit TRBD1. Losses at the gene ends were 5 bases for V and 3 bases for J; bases not matched to a gene: 4. This CDR3 spans 14 amino acids. Germline V gene data show CDR1 as MDHEN and CDR2 as SYDVKM. CDR3 loop: CASSPTGYNQPQHF. The CDR3 DNA reads TGTGCCAGCAGTCCGACAGGGTACAATCAGCCCCAGCATTTT.

The V gene is TRBV19, the J gene TRBJ2-5; no firm D call. Trimming left V 6 bases short and J 7 bases short, with 9 bases between. The CDR3 is made up of 11 amino acids. CDR1 is LNHDA and CDR2 is SQIVND in the germline V gene (reference sequence). The CDR3 nucleotides are TGTGCCAGTAGCTTCGATAGGACCCAGTACTTC. Protein product: CASSFDRTQYF.

The chain joins TRBV28 to TRBJ2-1; maybe TRBD1 (5 bases). CDR1 and CDR2 (germline): MDHEN, SYDVKM. The V end lost 3 bases, the J end lost 10 bases, and 16 bases lay between the germline ends. The CDR3 loop spans 14 amino acids. Here the CDR3 reads CASSFPLRAKEQFF. The DNA for the CDR3 is TGTGCCAGCAGTTTCCCTCTCAGGGCAAAAGAGCAGTTCTTC.

The chain carries TRBV9 and TRBJ1-4; unclear D gene. The CDR3 extends over 15 amino acids. The germline V and J ends were trimmed by 4 bases and 1 base, with 11 bases remaining between them. The germline CDR1 and CDR2 sequences are SGDLS and YYNGEE. The CDR3 nucleotides read TGTGCCAGCAGCCTCCGTCGCGGAACTAATGAAAAACTGTTTTTT. This sequence encodes CASSLRRGTNEKLFF.

J is TRBJ1-1 and V is TRBV6-1; TRBD1 might be the D (6 bases). Germline values: CDR1 MNHNS, CDR2 SASEGT. This CDR3 is 16 amino acids long. Trimming left V 0 bases short and J 1 base short, with 12 bases between. The CDR3 sequence is CASSEAEYRANTEAFF. CDR3 bases: TGTGCCAGCAGTGAAGCCGAGTACAGGGCGAACACTGAAGCTTTCTTT.